A single sample is the source of the 28 T cell receptor beta chains below, sequenced in a study of naive and memory T cell subsets. Amplification of ligated cDNA took four PCR rounds with SP2 and nested alpha and beta constant primers. TCRdb used MiXCR to reprocess the 5' RACE reads, holding one entry per CDR3 protein. Here the sample spans about 48,000 distinct CDR3 sequences, 4.7% being singletons. TCR cDNA received a 3' ligated oligonucleotide that carried a UMI. The origin of the receptors is a female donor in good health.

This clonotype was counted at least ten times. The chain combines TRBV28 with TRBJ2-7; weak D call: TRBD2 (6 bases). Germline V gene data show CDR1 as MDHEN and CDR2 as SYDVKM. The V end was cut by 4 bases, the J end by 12 bases, with 13 bases between. The CDR3 covers 11 residues. The CDR3 bases are TGTGCCAGCAGTTCCAGGGAGGAAACGTACTTC. Encoded protein: CASSSREETYF. The entire variable domain, with the rest obtained from reference TRBV28 and TRBJ2-7, is as follows: DVKVTQSSRYLVKRTGEKVFLECVQDMDHENMFWYRQDPGLGLRLIYFSYDVKMKEKGDIPEGYSVSREKKERFSLILESASTNQTSMYLCASSSREETYFGPGTRLTVT.

Concerning this clonotype: Just one base apart from a much larger clone, this may be a read error. This chain connects TRBV9 to TRBJ2-1; D is undetermined. Germline loops: CDR1 SGDLS, CDR2 YYNGEE. This CDR3 region has 17 residues. Trimming pared 7 bases from V and 9 bases from J, leaving 29 bases between. The CDR3 nucleotides read TGTGCCAGCCCCGCCCGCCAAGGGCTACCGGTTTTGGGTGAGCAGTTCTTC. It yields the protein CASPARQGLPVLGEQFF.

This clonotype occurred many times. The genes are TRBV29-1 and TRBJ1-2, with D uncertain. The CDR3 length is 13 residues. CDR1 and CDR2 from the germline V gene are SQVTM and ANQGSEA. The germline V and J ends were trimmed by 7 bases and 0 bases, with 12 bases remaining between them. CDR3 in DNA: TGCAGCGCCCGGACGGCAGCTAACTATGGCTACACCTTC. Amino acid sequence: CSARTAANYGYTF.

The chain uses TRBV6-2 or TRBV6-3 and TRBJ2-1; TRBD2 might be the D (6 bases). CDR1 is MNHEY, CDR2 SVGEGT, per germline. The CDR3 loop spans 15 amino acids. With 0 bases removed from V and 7 bases from J, the gap between germline ends came to 13 bases. DNA for the CDR3: TGTGCCAGCAGTTACTCGATCCGGGCGGGGAATGAGCAGTTCTTC. This translates into CASSYSIRAGNEQFF.

This clonotype has just a few counts. V gene TRBV12-5 combines with J gene TRBJ2-3; D is perhaps TRBD1 (5 bases). The CDR3 has 14 amino acids. Germline V lookup: CDR1 LGHNT, CDR2 FRNRAP. Trimming took off 5 bases at V and 0 bases at J, with 9 bases between the two ends. The CDR3 region has the DNA TGTGCTAGTGGTGACAGCCACAGCACAGATACGCAGTATTTT. It yields the protein CASGDSHSTDTQYF.

This clonotype turned up a few times. The chain joins TRBV13 to TRBJ2-1, with D uncertain. The germline V gene encodes CDR1 PRHDT and CDR2 FYEKMQ (reference sequence). Between the trimmed V and J ends, which lost 5 bases and 3 bases, there was a span of 5 bases. CDR3 size: 12 residues. CDR3: CASSVYYNEQFF. CDR3 coding DNA: TGTGCCAGCAGCGTCTACTACAATGAGCAGTTCTTC.

This clonotype was picked up many times. The rearrangement links TRBV7-8 to TRBJ2-7; 7 nucleotides agree with TRBD1. V was clipped by 5 bases and J by 6 bases; unmatched bases: 13. CDR3 length: 15 amino acids. CDR1 and CDR2 (germline): SGHVS, FQNEAQ. CDR3 in DNA: TGTGCCAGCAGCCCCCAGACCGGGACAGTGGGCGAGCAGTACTTC. As protein: CASSPQTGTVGEQYF.

This clonotype was detected only a few times. This chain uses TRBV5-1 with TRBJ2-7; 8 positions match TRBD1. Germline V gene data show CDR1 as SGHRS and CDR2 as YFSETQ. This CDR3 is built from 17 residues. Germline trimming cut 4 bases from V and 0 bases from J; bases unmatched to any gene: 12. This CDR3 is CASSQPTGQEYSYEQYF. The DNA of the CDR3 is TGCGCCAGCAGCCAGCCAACGGGACAGGAGTACTCCTACGAGCAGTACTTC.

This clonotype came up many times. The chain joins TRBV7-3 to TRBJ2-2; D call uncertain. CDR3 length equals 12 residues. V was pared by 5 bases and J by 8 bases, with 9 bases between. The germline V gene has CDR1 SGHTA and CDR2 FQGTGA. CDR3 protein: CASSPSVGELFF. CDR3 sequence (DNA): TGTGCCAGCAGCCCCTCCGTGGGGGAGCTGTTTTTT.

This clonotype was picked up many times. The rearrangement links TRBV7-2 to TRBJ2-3, with 15 bases that match TRBD2. From germline, CDR1 is SGHTA and CDR2 FQGNSA. The CDR3 length is 17 residues. After removal of 5 bases from V and 4 bases from J, the junction contained 7 bases not matched to a gene. DNA of the CDR3: TGTGCCAGCAGCACCCGGACTAGCGGGAGGGGCCCAGATACGCAGTATTTT. As protein: CASSTRTSGRGPDTQYF. The variable domain in full, with the rest retrieved from reference TRBV7-2 and TRBJ2-3, is GAGVSQSPSNKVTEKGKDVELRCDPISGHTALYWYRQSLGQGLEFLIYFQGNSAPDKSGLPSDRFSAERTGGSVSTLTIQRTQQEDSAVYLCASSTRTSGRGPDTQYFGPGTRLTVL.

The V gene is TRBV19, the J gene TRBJ1-5, with D hard to call. This CDR3 spans 17 amino acids. Germline loops: CDR1 LNHDA, CDR2 SQIVND (reference sequence). V was pared by 3 bases and J by 6 bases, with 21 bases between. CDR3 protein: CASSIPLIPDGRQPQHF. CDR3 coding DNA: TGTGCCAGTAGTATCCCCCTGATTCCCGATGGGCGTCAGCCCCAGCATTTT.

This clonotype was seen ten or more times. V gene TRBV10-3 combines with J gene TRBJ2-7; 7 bases map to TRBD1. CDR1 is ENHRY, CDR2 SYGVKD, per germline. J was trimmed by 2 bases and V by 5 bases; bases with no gene match: 3. The CDR3 runs 13 residues. The CDR3 nucleotides are TGTGCCATCAGTAGTCAGGGGGCCTACGAGCAGTACTTC. Its translation: CAISSQGAYEQYF.

This clonotype has ten or more counts. This rearrangement joins TRBV20-1 to TRBJ2-3; maybe TRBD2 (5 bases). Germline V gives CDR1 DFQATT, CDR2 SNEGSKA (reference sequence). The CDR3 totals 12 residues. CDR3 bases: TGCAGAGCCGAGGCGGGTCCAGATACGCAGTATTTT. This translates into CRAEAGPDTQYF.

This clonotype was detected many times. This chain links TRBV12-3 or TRBV12-4 with TRBJ2-7, with D possibly being TRBD1 (6 bases). The CDR3 covers 14 residues. V shed 5 bases and J shed 2 bases, with 13 bases lying between them. CDR3 nucleotides: TGTGCCAGCAGTCCCAGGGGTTTCACCTACGAGCAGTACTTC. Its protein product is CASSPRGFTYEQYF.

The chain is built from TRBV5-1 and TRBJ2-7; D is ambiguous. V gave up 3 bases and J gave up 5 bases, with 9 bases separating them. The germline V gene encodes CDR1 SGHRS and CDR2 YFSETQ. CDR3 length equals 12 residues. CDR3 DNA sequence: TGCGCCAGCAGCTCCCGTCGCGACGAGCAGTACTTC. It yields the protein CASSSRRDEQYF.

This clonotype was recorded many times. V is TRBV11-2 and J is TRBJ2-7; D may be TRBD2 (6 bases). In germline, CDR1 is SGHAT, CDR2 FQNNGV. V lost 8 bases and J 2 bases, leaving 16 bases between the germline ends. This CDR3 contains 14 residues. This chain's CDR3 is CASARGREAYEQYF. CDR3 bases: TGTGCCAGCGCAAGGGGCAGGGAGGCCTACGAGCAGTACTTC.

This clonotype was picked up many times. This chain connects TRBV3-1 to TRBJ2-1; D not certain. CDR3 length: 13 amino acids. V was cut by 0 bases and J by 9 bases, with 9 bases left in between. Germline V gives CDR1 LGHDT, CDR2 YNNKEL (reference sequence). DNA for the CDR3: TGTGCCAGCAGCCAAGATGTGCGGACTGAGCAGTTCTTC. Translated, it gives CASSQDVRTEQFF.

Many counts were recorded for this clonotype. The chain joins TRBV11-2 to TRBJ1-1; D may be TRBD1 (5 bases). Trimming left V 3 bases short and J 2 bases short, with 16 bases between. The CDR3 consists of 16 residues. CDR1 and CDR2 from the germline V gene are SGHAT and FQNNGV. For the CDR3, the DNA is TGTGCCAGCAGCTTTATCGGGGCATTTGTTAACACTGAAGCTTTCTTT. It yields the protein CASSFIGAFVNTEAFF.

This clonotype was picked up many times. The CDR3 reads CASSVARGGGTGELFF. CDR3 bases: TGTGCCAGCAGCGTAGCTCGCGGGGGGGGCACCGGGGAGCTGTTTTTT. V usage is TRBV9 and J usage is TRBJ2-2, with 9 positions matching TRBD2. The CDR3 length is 16 residues. From germline, CDR1 is SGDLS and CDR2 YYNGEE. V lost 0 bases, J lost 4 bases, and 4 bases stayed unmatched.

This clonotype has a count of ten or more. The chain couples TRBV5-1 to TRBJ2-7; D unresolved. V was pared by 0 bases and J by 5 bases, with 12 bases between. The CDR3 totals 14 residues. Germline V gene sequence: CDR1 SGHRS, CDR2 YFSETQ. The chain's CDR3 is CASSLEGWNDEQYF. In DNA, the CDR3 is TGCGCCAGCAGCTTGGAGGGTTGGAATGACGAGCAGTACTTC.

This clonotype was seen at least ten times. V gene TRBV12-3 or TRBV12-4 combines with J gene TRBJ2-3; tentatively, D is TRBD1 (6 bases). The V and J ends lost 5 bases and 0 bases respectively, with 18 bases between them. The CDR3 covers 17 residues. CDR3 coding DNA: TGTGCCAGCAGTCCCGGGACATGGTTCTCTAGCACAGATACGCAGTATTTT. This gives the protein CASSPGTWFSSTDTQYF.

This clonotype came up many times. The gene calls are TRBV25-1 and TRBJ2-1; D is ambiguous. The germline V gene has CDR1 MGHDK and CDR2 SYGVNS. V lost 3 bases, J lost 4 bases, and 1 base lay in between. There are 11 residues in the CDR3. CDR3 sequence: CASSEYNEQFF. The CDR3 nucleotides read TGTGCCAGCAGTGAGTACAATGAGCAGTTCTTC. The full variable domain, with the rest looked up from reference TRBV25-1 and TRBJ2-1, is EADIYQTPRYLVIGTGKKITLECSQTMGHDKMYWYQQDPGMELHLIHYSYGVNSTEKGDLSSESTVSRIRTEHFPLTLESARPSHTSQYLCASSEYNEQFFGPGTRLTVL.

As regards this clonotype: A clone one base away is much larger, so this may be a read error. The genes are TRBV21-1 and TRBJ1-1; the table's TRBD1 call for D was not verified on the DNA. TRBV21-1 is an annotated pseudogene. The CDR3 has 12 residues. The CDR3 protein is CAGPQGNTEALF. CDR3 DNA sequence: TGTGCCGGACCCCAGGGAAACACTGAAGCTTTATTT.

Ten or more counts support this clonotype. The rearrangement links TRBV18 to TRBJ1-2, with TRBD1 matching 9 bases. The V segment lost 3 bases and the J segment 4 bases; nucleotides outside the gene matches: 6. This CDR3 spans 15 amino acids. In germline, CDR1 is KGHSH, CDR2 LQKENI. In DNA, the CDR3 is TGTGCCAGCTCACCCGTCGGACAGGGGTTCTATGGCTACACCTTC. It encodes CASSPVGQGFYGYTF.

In this sample, this clonotype turned up many times. The genes are TRBV6-5 and TRBJ1-4, with TRBD1 matching over 7 bases. Germline loops: CDR1 MNHEY, CDR2 SVGAGI. J gave up 5 bases and V 3 bases, and 3 bases lay outside the gene matches. The CDR3 consists of 14 residues. The CDR3 DNA is TGTGCCAGCAGTTATAGAGGGGGCAATGAAAAACTGTTTTTT. It specifies CASSYRGGNEKLFF.

This clonotype was recorded many times. V gene TRBV6-2 or TRBV6-3 combines with J gene TRBJ1-5; 9 nucleotides line up with TRBD1. Per the germline V gene, CDR1 is MNHEY and CDR2 is SVGEGT. CDR3 size: 18 residues. V dropped 4 bases and J dropped 5; count of bases not matched to a gene: 15. CDR3 residues: CASSSPGQGRLEDQPQHF. CDR3 DNA: TGTGCCAGCAGTTCACCGGGACAGGGTAGACTCGAAGATCAGCCCCAGCATTTT.

The table lists this clonotype with many counts. V is TRBV6-2 or TRBV6-3 and J is TRBJ2-1; 11 bases align to TRBD2. This CDR3 has 15 residues. Germline CDR1 reads MNHEY; CDR2 reads SVGEGT. J lost 2 bases, V lost 6 bases, and 3 bases had no gene match. The CDR3 DNA sequence: TGTGCCAGCAGCCGGGGACTAGCGGCCTACAATGAGCAGTTCTTC. Encoded protein: CASSRGLAAYNEQFF.

The chain uses TRBV7-2 and TRBJ2-3, with TRBD2 identical over 7 bases. V was pared by 1 base and J by 4 bases, with 8 bases of the junction left unmatched. CDR1 and CDR2 (germline): SGHTA, FQGNSA. The CDR3 spans 16 residues. The CDR3 here is CASSLVGGGGADTQYF. The CDR3 nucleotides are TGTGCCAGCAGCTTAGTTGGTGGGGGGGGGGCAGATACGCAGTATTTT.